These 9 T cell receptor beta chains were sequenced from one sample in a study of blood T cell repertoires in COVID-19. Some clones are missing from TCRdb's copy, which holds only in-frame ones; the method was immunoSEQ multiplex PCR. The table lists hundreds of thousands of clones, more than 75% of them singletons. Sequences were obtained from PBMCs or T cells enriched from blood (not recorded which). Source of these receptors: a woman between 50 and 59 years old who had recovered from COVID-19.

This clone was seen once. The chain carries TRBV11-2 and TRBJ2-1, with 7 bases fitting TRBD2. V lost 2 bases to trimming and J lost 9 bases; unmatched junction nucleotides: 19. The CDR3 extends over 18 amino acids. Germline V gene sequence: CDR1 SGHAT, CDR2 FQNNGV. The CDR3 sequence: CASSLYFGLGRGVGEQFF. In DNA form, the CDR3 reads TGTGCCAGCAGCTTATATTTCGGATTGGGTCGGGGGGTCGGTGAGCAGTTCTTC.

The gene calls are TRBV7-9 and TRBJ2-1, with 15 bases aligning to TRBD2. Germline assignment: CDR1 SEHNR and CDR2 FQNEAQ (reference sequence). There are 16 residues in the CDR3. With 5 bases clipped from V and 9 bases from J, the junction kept 8 bases outside the gene matches. CDR3 amino acids: CASSPPGTSGRPEQFF. CDR3 DNA: TGTGCCAGCAGCCCACCCGGGACTAGCGGGAGGCCTGAGCAGTTCTTC.

The gene calls are TRBV28 and TRBJ2-5, with 9 bases identical to TRBD1. Trimming at V came to 6 bases and at J to 4 bases, leaving 9 bases not matched to a gene. The CDR3 extends over 15 amino acids. The germline V gene encodes CDR1 MDHEN and CDR2 SYDVKM. As DNA, the CDR3 is TGTGCCAGCAGCCCTGGGGGACAGGGAAGAGAGACCCAGTACTTC. Translating it yields CASSPGGQGRETQYF.

CDR3 in DNA: TGTGCCATCAGTGAGGTGCGGGAGGGACAAGAGACCCAGTACTTC. Translating it yields CAISEVREGQETQYF. V usage is TRBV10-3 and J usage is TRBJ2-5; 9 nucleotides match TRBD2. Germline CDR1 reads ENHRY; CDR2 reads SYGVKD. This CDR3 spans 15 amino acids. V lost 2 bases to trimming and J lost 2 bases; unmatched junction nucleotides: 3.

This clone was seen a handful of times. The chain employs TRBV7-8 and TRBJ2-7; 13 bases are a match to TRBD2. The CDR3 is made up of 17 amino acids. V was pared by 1 base and J by 1 base, with 4 bases of the junction left unmatched. Per the germline V gene, CDR1 is SGHVS and CDR2 is FQNEAQ. The CDR3 DNA reads as TGTGCCAGCAGCTTAGGGGGACTAGCGGGACTATCCTACGAGCAGTACTTC. It specifies CASSLGGLAGLSYEQYF.

The CDR3 sequence is CASKINRDRVRDGYTF. Here the CDR3 DNA reads TGCGCCAGCAAAATAAATCGGGACAGGGTACGGGATGGCTACACCTTC. The genes are TRBV4-1 and TRBJ1-2; 9 bases match TRBD1. CDR1 and CDR2 from the germline V gene are MGHRA and YSYEKL. This CDR3 has 16 amino acids. V was pared by 7 bases and J by 6 bases, with 15 bases of the junction left unmatched.

V gene TRBV6-5 combines with J gene TRBJ1-6; no clear D. The CDR3 totals 13 residues. Trimming stripped 7 bases from V and 7 bases from J, with 11 bases between. From germline, CDR1 is MNHEY and CDR2 SVGAGI. CDR3 DNA: TGTGCCAGCACCCTCGAGGGAAATTCACCCCTCCACTTT. Protein sequence: CASTLEGNSPLHF.

J is TRBJ1-1 and V is TRBV19, with TRBD1 matching 7 bases. The CDR3 runs to 15 residues. The germline V gene encodes CDR1 LNHDA and CDR2 SQIVND (reference sequence). V shed 4 bases and J 5 bases; nucleotides not matched to a gene: 10. The CDR3 sequence: CASSTLTGTGTEAFF. The CDR3, as DNA: TGTGCCAGTAGTACCTTGACAGGGACGGGAACTGAAGCTTTCTTT.

Here the CDR3 reads CASSLTPALRGYTF. The CDR3 DNA reads as TGTGCCAGCAGCCTGACCCCCGCCCTCCGAGGGTACACCTTC. The chain uses TRBV3-1 (or the pseudogene TRBV3-2) and TRBJ1-2; no clear D. CDR3 length: 14 residues. Between the trimmed V and J ends, which lost 4 bases and 11 bases, there was a span of 20 bases. Germline CDR1 LGHDT, CDR2 YNNKEL (reference sequence).